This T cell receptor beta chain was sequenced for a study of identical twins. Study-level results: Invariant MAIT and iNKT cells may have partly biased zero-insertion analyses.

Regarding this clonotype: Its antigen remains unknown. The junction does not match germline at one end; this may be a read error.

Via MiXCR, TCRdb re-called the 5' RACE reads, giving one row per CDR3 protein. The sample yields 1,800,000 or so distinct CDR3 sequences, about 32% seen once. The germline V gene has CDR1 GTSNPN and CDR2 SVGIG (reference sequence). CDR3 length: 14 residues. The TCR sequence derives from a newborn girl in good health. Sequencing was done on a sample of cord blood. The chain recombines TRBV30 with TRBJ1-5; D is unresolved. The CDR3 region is CAWSSGTSSQPQHF. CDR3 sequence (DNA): TGTGCCTGGAGTTCGGGAACTAGCAGTCAGCCCCAGCATTTT. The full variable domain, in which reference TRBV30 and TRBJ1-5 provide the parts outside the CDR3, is SQTIHQWPATLVQPVGSPLSLECTVEGTSNPNLYWYRQAAGRGLQLLFYSVGIGQISSEVPQNLSASRPQDRQFILSSKKLLLSDSGFYLCAWSSGTSSQPQHFGDGTRLSIL.